This paragraph reports one T cell receptor (beta chain). This specimen comes from a study of blood T cell repertoires in COVID-19. The trim removed 11 bases at V and 4 bases at J, leaving 5 bases unmatched. This CDR3 contains 13 residues. Measured with immunoSEQ multiplex PCR; TCRdb has only the in-frame clones, and not every one. Found here are approximately 110,000 clones, around 80% of them singletons; the top ten hold roughly 4.7%. Material for sequencing was peripheral blood. The gene calls are TRBV12-3 or TRBV12-4 and TRBJ2-7; 13 positions agree with TRBD2. The TCR was taken from a human donor in a cohort sampled during active or convalescent COVID-19. The DNA for the CDR3 is TGTGCCTCCAGGACTAGCGGGAGATACGAGCAGTACTTC. It codes for CASRTSGRYEQYF.